This TCR beta chain is from a study of blood T cell repertoires in COVID-19. Study-level information: COVID-19 samples, acute and convalescent, were from the United States, Italy and Spain. Sample material is recorded as cDNA or gDNA derived from T cells, B-cell-depleted T cells, or PBMCs.

The CDR3 length is 13 residues. Trimming removed 1 base from V and 7 bases from J, with 8 bases in between. In germline, CDR1 is SGHAT, CDR2 FQNNGV. How the authors handled the data: Estimation of nucleated cell counts was performed using reference gene primer amplification. Assay: immunoSEQ multiplex PCR; the TCRdb copy retains only in-frame clones and omits some. That table furnishes V, J and clone size, whereas the DNA furnished D and trimming. Of tens of thousands of clones listed, 75% to 85% are singletons. This chain links TRBV11-2 with TRBJ1-5; D might be TRBD1 (5 bases). The clonotype was recovered from a man aged 40-49 years with acute or convalescent COVID-19. The sequencing sample was made of peripheral blood. The chain's CDR3 is CASSLGGEQPQHF. Here the CDR3 DNA reads TGTGCCAGCAGCTTAGGGGGGGAACAGCCCCAGCATTTT. Full variable domain (outside the CDR3, taken from reference TRBV11-2 and TRBJ1-5): EAGVAQSPRYKIIEKRQSVAFWCNPISGHATLYWYQQILGQGPKLLIQFQNNGVVDDSQLPKDRFSAERLKGVDSTLKIQPAKLEDSAVYLCASSLGGEQPQHFGDGTRLSIL.